The 2 T cell receptor beta chains below come from one sample, sequenced in a study of human thymus T cells. Clones were sequenced by immunoSEQ multiplex PCR, and TCRdb holds only the in-frame ones, with some missing. The sample records 86,000 or so clones, 96% being singletons. The thymus was resected at corrective cardiac surgery. Sample: thymus tissue. These receptors all come from a boy younger than two with a congenital heart defect but otherwise immunologically healthy.

V gene TRBV6-1 combines with J gene TRBJ1-1; D might be TRBD1 (6 bases). Trimming cost V 4 bases and J 0 bases, with 9 bases left between them. Germline V gives CDR1 MNHNS, CDR2 SASEGT. The CDR3 runs to 14 residues. CDR3 coding DNA: TGTGCCAGCAGTGGGCAGGGGATGAACACTGAAGCTTTCTTT. The encoded protein is CASSGQGMNTEAFF.

The rearrangement joins TRBV14 to TRBJ2-1; TRBD2 matches at 11 bases. V trimming: 3 bases; J trimming: 6 bases; junction bases outside the gene matches: 16. Germline V lookup: CDR1 SGHDN, CDR2 FVKESK. The CDR3 extends over 19 amino acids. DNA for the CDR3: TGTGCCAGCAGCCAGCAGTCACGGAGGGGTCTAGCGGGAGGCAATGAGCAGTTCTTC. Translated, it gives CASSQQSRRGLAGGNEQFF.